This T cell receptor (beta chain) is drawn from a study of chemoradiotherapy in HPV16-positive cancers. Samples were taken several times over chemoradiotherapy. Overall study results and limits: The functional HPV-specific definition rests on just a couple of HPV16-positive patients. Better recurrence-free survival went with HPV-responsive T-cell expansion in HPV16-positive patients.

Comments on this clone: Its antigen is not identified.

The repertoire was sequenced with immunoSEQ multiplex PCR; TCRdb's copy has only in-frame clones and lacks some. The sample holds approximately 9,000 clones; roughly 71% are singletons and the top ten take over 9.5%. This CDR3 region has 17 residues. The V call is TRBV21-1, the J call TRBJ2-7; the table assigns TRBD2, which was not confirmed against the DNA. TRBV21-1 is a documented pseudogene. The sequencing used tumor tissue, collected from a patient who underwent chemoradiotherapy. The receptor was derived from a human donor with HPV-associated anogenital cancer. The CDR3: CASSERTSGGRTYEQYF. The CDR3 nucleotides are TGTGCCAGCAGCGAAAGGACTAGCGGGGGCCGTACCTACGAGCAGTACTTC.